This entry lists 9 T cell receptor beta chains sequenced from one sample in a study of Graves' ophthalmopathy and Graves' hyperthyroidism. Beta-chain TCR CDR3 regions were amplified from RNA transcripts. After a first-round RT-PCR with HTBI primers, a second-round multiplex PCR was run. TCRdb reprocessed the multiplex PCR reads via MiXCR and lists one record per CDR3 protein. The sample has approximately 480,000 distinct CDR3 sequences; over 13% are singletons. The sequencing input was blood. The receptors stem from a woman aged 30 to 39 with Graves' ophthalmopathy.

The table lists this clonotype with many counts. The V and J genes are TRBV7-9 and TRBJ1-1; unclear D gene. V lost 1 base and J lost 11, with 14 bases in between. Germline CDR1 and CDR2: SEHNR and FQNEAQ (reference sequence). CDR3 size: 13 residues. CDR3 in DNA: TGTGCCAGCAGCTTAGGGGTCCCAGTTAAGGCTTTCTTT. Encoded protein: CASSLGVPVKAFF.

The CDR3 DNA follows: TGTGCCAGCAGCTTAGTGTCCGGCAGTATGCAGGACAGGGACAAAGATACGCAGTATTTT. It yields the protein CASSLVSGSMQDRDKDTQYF. The chain carries TRBV11-3 and TRBJ2-3; 8 bases line up with TRBD1. The germline gives CDR1 SGHNT, CDR2 YENEEA. V was clipped by 1 base and J by 5 bases; unmatched bases: 20. CDR3 length: 20 residues.

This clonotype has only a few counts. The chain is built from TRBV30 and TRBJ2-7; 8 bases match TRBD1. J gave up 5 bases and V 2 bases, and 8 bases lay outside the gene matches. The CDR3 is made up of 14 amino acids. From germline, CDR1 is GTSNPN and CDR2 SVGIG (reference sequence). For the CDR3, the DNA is TGTGCCTGGAGTAGGGACAGGTCTAGCGACGAGCAGTACTTC. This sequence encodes CAWSRDRSSDEQYF.

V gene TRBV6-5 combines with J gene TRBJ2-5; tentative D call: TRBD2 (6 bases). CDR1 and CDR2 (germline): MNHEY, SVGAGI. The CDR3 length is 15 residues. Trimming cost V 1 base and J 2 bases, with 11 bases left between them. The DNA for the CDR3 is TGTGCCAGCAGTTACTGGGGGGTCGGTCAAGAGACCCAGTACTTC. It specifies CASSYWGVGQETQYF.

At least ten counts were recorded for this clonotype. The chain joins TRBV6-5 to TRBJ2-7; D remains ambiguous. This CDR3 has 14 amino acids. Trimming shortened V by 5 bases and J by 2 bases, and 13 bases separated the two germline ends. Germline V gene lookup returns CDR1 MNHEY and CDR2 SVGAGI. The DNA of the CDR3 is TGTGCCAGCAGTCCTGATGCAAGGACCTACGAGCAGTACTTC. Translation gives CASSPDARTYEQYF.

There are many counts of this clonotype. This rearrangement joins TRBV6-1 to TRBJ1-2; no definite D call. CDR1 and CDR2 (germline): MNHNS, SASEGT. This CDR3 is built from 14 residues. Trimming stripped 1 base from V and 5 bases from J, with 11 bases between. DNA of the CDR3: TGTGCCAGCAGTGAAGGCCACAGAGAATATGGCTACACCTTC. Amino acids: CASSEGHREYGYTF.

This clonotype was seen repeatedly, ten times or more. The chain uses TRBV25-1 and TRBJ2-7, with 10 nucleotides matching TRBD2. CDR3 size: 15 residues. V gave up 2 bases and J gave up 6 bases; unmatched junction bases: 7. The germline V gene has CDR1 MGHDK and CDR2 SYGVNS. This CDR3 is CASSERLAGDGEQYF. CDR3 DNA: TGTGCCAGCAGTGAACGCCTAGCGGGAGACGGCGAGCAGTACTTC.

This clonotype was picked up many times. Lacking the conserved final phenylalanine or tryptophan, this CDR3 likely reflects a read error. The CDR3: CATQKGVGDTQYS. DNA for the CDR3: TGTGCTACCCAAAAGGGAGTCGGGGATACGCAGTATTCT. V usage is TRBV7-9 and J usage is TRBJ2-3, with D perhaps matching TRBD2 (5 bases). There are 13 residues in the CDR3. The germline CDR1 and CDR2 sequences are SEHNR and FQNEAQ (reference sequence).

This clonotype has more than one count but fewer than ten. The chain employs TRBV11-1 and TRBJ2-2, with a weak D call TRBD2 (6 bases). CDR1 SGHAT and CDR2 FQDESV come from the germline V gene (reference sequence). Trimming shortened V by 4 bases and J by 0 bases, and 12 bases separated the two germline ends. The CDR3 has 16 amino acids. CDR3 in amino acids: CASSSQAGANTGELFF. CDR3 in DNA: TGTGCCAGCAGCTCACAAGCGGGCGCGAACACCGGGGAGCTGTTTTTT. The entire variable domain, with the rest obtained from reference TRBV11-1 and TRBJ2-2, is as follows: EAEVAQSPRYKITEKSQAVAFWCDPISGHATLYWYRQILGQGPELLVQFQDESVVDDSQLPKDRFSAERLKGVDSTLKIQPAELGDSAMYLCASSSQAGANTGELFFGEGSRLTVL.